These 26 T cell receptor beta chains were all obtained from the same sample, sequenced in a study of T cells in localized non-small cell lung cancer. Here immunoSEQ multiplex PCR was the method, and the copy in TCRdb shows in-frame clones only, minus some. The sample has about 83,000 clones, approximately 80% seen once; the top ten hold about a tenth. The source was peripheral blood, collected before any cancer treatment. The receptors derive from a female donor over 55 with stage I lung adenocarcinoma.

The rearrangement uses TRBV19 and TRBJ1-1, with D tentatively TRBD1 (5 bases). CDR1 is LNHDA, CDR2 SQIVND, per germline (reference sequence). The CDR3 contains 17 residues. Trimming stripped 5 bases from V and 1 base from J, with 20 bases between. This CDR3 reads CASSAQLTREGNTEAFF. For the CDR3, the DNA is TGTGCCAGTAGTGCCCAACTGACCAGGGAGGGGAACACTGAAGCTTTCTTT.

The J gene is TRBJ2-7, the V gene TRBV7-9; 10 bases align to TRBD2. CDR1 is SEHNR, CDR2 FQNEAQ, per germline (reference sequence). Germline trimming cut 4 bases from V and 4 bases from J; bases unmatched to any gene: 10. The CDR3 extends over 16 amino acids. The chain's CDR3 is CASSSTASGSWYEQYF. The DNA for the CDR3 is TGTGCCAGCAGCTCGACAGCTAGCGGGAGTTGGTACGAGCAGTACTTC. Full variable domain (outside the CDR3, taken from reference TRBV7-9 and TRBJ2-7): DTGVSQNPRHKITKRGQNVTFRCDPISEHNRLYWYRQTLGQGPEFLTYFQNEAQLEKSRLLSDRFSAERPKGSFSTLEIQRTEQGDSAMYLCASSSTASGSWYEQYFGPGTRLTVT.

This clone was counted between two and nine times. The J gene is TRBJ1-2, the V gene TRBV6-1, with D tentatively TRBD1 (6 bases). CDR3 length: 14 amino acids. V was clipped by 8 bases and J by 4 bases, with 17 bases between them. Germline CDR1 MNHNS, CDR2 SASEGT. CDR3 amino acids: CASDGGRYVYGYTF. The CDR3 nucleotides read TGTGCCAGCGATGGGGGCAGGTACGTCTATGGCTACACCTTC.

This clone turned up a few times. The chain couples TRBV19 to TRBJ1-2; D is undetermined. CDR3 size: 14 residues. Trimming shortened V by 6 bases and J by 11 bases, and 22 bases separated the two germline ends. In germline, CDR1 is LNHDA, CDR2 SQIVND (reference sequence). CDR3 coding DNA: TGTGCCAGTAGGATGAATCGGGTCGCGCCTTGGTACACCTTC. The encoded protein is CASRMNRVAPWYTF. Filled out from reference TRBV19 and TRBJ1-2, the complete variable domain reads DGGITQSPKYLFRKEGQNVTLSCEQNLNHDAMYWYRQDPGQGLRLIYYSQIVNDFQKGDIAEGYSVSREKKESFPLTVTSAQKNPTAFYLCASRMNRVAPWYTFGSGTRLTVV.

The sample holds a few counts of this clone. The V gene is TRBV5-1, the J gene TRBJ1-1; D unclear. The germline V gene encodes CDR1 SGHRS and CDR2 YFSETQ. The V end lost 4 bases, the J end lost 0 bases, and 10 bases lay between the germline ends. This CDR3 is built from 14 residues. CDR3 sequence: CASSLTTVNTEAFF. The CDR3 DNA reads TGCGCCAGCAGCCTGACAACGGTGAACACTGAAGCTTTCTTT.

This clone was picked up one time. The chain's CDR3 is CASSPTSTGELFF. The CDR3 coding sequence is TGTGCCAGCAGCCCGACATCCACCGGGGAGCTGTTTTTT. V usage is TRBV4-2 and J usage is TRBJ2-2; no definite D call. Looked up from germline, CDR1 is LGHNA and CDR2 is YNFKEQ. The V end was cut by 4 bases, the J end by 4 bases, with 7 bases between. The CDR3 has 13 residues.

This clone was picked up a small number of times. The V and J genes are TRBV19 and TRBJ2-2; D uncertain. Germline CDR1 LNHDA, CDR2 SQIVND (reference sequence). Trimming stripped 7 bases from V and 1 base from J, with 7 bases between. The CDR3 is 13 residues long. CDR3 nucleotide sequence: TGTGCCAGTAAAAAGGTGAACACCGGGGAGCTGTTTTTT. As protein: CASKKVNTGELFF.

CDR3 sequence: CSVEAGRAGQGNGYTF. CDR3 coding DNA: TGCAGCGTTGAAGCGGGGAGGGCCGGACAGGGGAATGGCTACACCTTC. This sequence joins TRBV29-1 and TRBJ1-2, with 9 bases fitting TRBD1. This CDR3 is built from 16 residues. Trimming cost V 1 base and J 6 bases; bases outside gene matches: 12. Germline V CDR1 and CDR2: SQVTM, ANQGSEA.

This rearrangement joins TRBV28 to TRBJ1-2; D perhaps matches TRBD1 (5 bases). Trimming removed 2 bases from V and 5 bases from J, with 15 bases in between. The germline CDR1 and CDR2 sequences are MDHEN and SYDVKM. This CDR3 spans 15 amino acids. CDR3 sequence (DNA): TGTGCCAGCAGTTTAAGGAGGCAGGGTGGATATGGCTACACCTTC. Translation gives CASSLRRQGGYGYTF.

The chain recombines TRBV19 with TRBJ1-2, with a tentative D call TRBD1 (5 bases). The CDR3 has 15 residues. Trimming left V 4 bases short and J 4 bases short, with 16 bases between. Germline V gene sequence: CDR1 LNHDA, CDR2 SQIVND (reference sequence). In nucleotides, the CDR3 is TGTGCCAGTAGTAATCCCTGGCAGGGCGGCTATGGCTACACCTTC. Residues: CASSNPWQGGYGYTF.

This clone is medium-sized in the sample. This chain uses TRBV25-1 with TRBJ1-4; D is uncertain. Deletions cut 7 bases from V and 0 bases from J, with 6 bases between. The CDR3 spans 13 residues. The V gene's germline CDR1 is MGHDK and CDR2 SYGVNS. The CDR3 coding sequence is TGTGCCAGCACCGGGGCAACTAATGAAAAACTGTTTTTT. This gives the protein CASTGATNEKLFF.

This clone was observed a single time. The genes are TRBV7-2 and TRBJ1-1; TRBD1 is a possible D gene (6 bases). Trimming removed 1 base from V and 4 bases from J, with 13 bases in between. The CDR3 consists of 15 residues. The germline CDR1 and CDR2 sequences are SGHTA and FQGNSA. In nucleotides, the CDR3 is TGTGCCAGCAGCTTAGATCTGGGAGGGGGCACTGAAGCTTTCTTT. It is translated as CASSLDLGGGTEAFF.

The V call is TRBV30, the J call TRBJ2-3; D possibly corresponds to TRBD1 (6 bases). Germline assignment: CDR1 GTSNPN and CDR2 SVGIG (reference sequence). The germline V and J ends were trimmed by 2 bases and 3 bases, with 15 bases remaining between them. The CDR3 consists of 15 residues. DNA for the CDR3: TGTGCCTGGAGTCCACAGGGCTTCAGGACAGATACGCAGTATTTT. It translates to CAWSPQGFRTDTQYF.

This rearrangement joins TRBV22-1 to TRBJ1-5. TRBV22-1 corresponds to a pseudogene. The CDR3 covers 17 residues. Here the CDR3 reads CPGSARRQRYSNQPQHF. In DNA form, the CDR3 reads TGTCCTGGGAGCGCACGACGACAGCGGTATAGCAATCAGCCCCAGCATTTT.

In regard to this clone: This sample also contains other DNA sequences that code for the same CDR3. This chain joins TRBV7-2 and TRBJ2-7, with 7 positions matching TRBD1. The length of the CDR3 is 13 residues. The trim removed 6 bases at V and 2 bases at J, leaving 4 bases unmatched. Germline CDR1 is SGHTA and CDR2 is FQGNSA. CDR3 sequence: CASSPTGPYEQYF. The CDR3 region has the DNA TGTGCCAGCAGTCCGACAGGGCCCTACGAGCAGTACTTC.

The chain combines TRBV5-6 with TRBJ2-5, with D perhaps TRBD1 (5 bases). Trimming stripped 0 bases from V and 5 bases from J, with 11 bases between. CDR3 size: 14 residues. Germline loops: CDR1 SGHDT, CDR2 YYEEEE. CDR3 DNA sequence: TGTGCCAGCAGCTTGGTGTCAGGGCAGGAGACCCAGTACTTC. Protein product: CASSLVSGQETQYF.

The chain recombines TRBV4-2 with TRBJ2-7; D is undetermined. CDR3 length equals 12 residues. The V end lost 5 bases, the J end lost 4 bases, and 9 bases lay between the germline ends. The germline V gene encodes CDR1 LGHNA and CDR2 YNFKEQ. The CDR3 protein is CASSLGIYEQYF. The CDR3 DNA follows: TGTGCCAGCAGCTTAGGGATTTACGAGCAGTACTTC.

V usage is TRBV6-5 and J usage is TRBJ2-7, with TRBD1 matching 7 bases. Germline values: CDR1 MNHEY, CDR2 SVGAGI. This CDR3 is 14 amino acids long. Losses at the gene ends were 2 bases for V and 2 bases for J; bases not matched to a gene: 3. The CDR3 here is CASSYERGPYEQYF. CDR3 DNA: TGTGCCAGCAGTTACGAAAGGGGGCCCTACGAGCAGTACTTC.

The V gene is TRBV4-2, the J gene TRBJ1-4, with TRBD1 matching over 7 bases. Germline trimming cut 2 bases from V and 3 bases from J; bases unmatched to any gene: 12. There are 18 residues in the CDR3. Germline lookup yields CDR1 LGHNA and CDR2 YNFKEQ. The CDR3, as DNA: TGTGCCAGCAGCCAACTCCCCGGGGCGACAGGGCCTAATGAAAAACTGTTTTTT. Translating gives CASSQLPGATGPNEKLFF.

CDR3 coding DNA: TGTGCCAGCGGGGGGCTGGGGGGATCGCCAGATACGCAGTATTTT. Its translation is CASGGLGGSPDTQYF. The gene calls are TRBV7-6 and TRBJ2-3; possibly TRBD1 or TRBD2 for D (6 bases each). Trimming took 8 bases from V and 4 from J, leaving 19 bases between them. There are 15 residues in the CDR3. Germline V gene sequence: CDR1 SGHVS, CDR2 FNYEAQ. Complete variable domain (other parts from reference TRBV7-6 and TRBJ2-3): GAGVSQSPRYKVTKRGQDVALRCDPISGHVSLYWYRQALGQGPEFLTYFNYEAQQDKSGLPNDRFSAERPEGSISTLTIQRTEQRDSAMYRCASGGLGGSPDTQYFGPGTRLTVL.

The rearrangement links TRBV5-1 to TRBJ2-5, with 9 nucleotides matching TRBD1. CDR3 length equals 15 residues. The germline gives CDR1 SGHRS, CDR2 YFSETQ. V lost 4 bases to trimming and J lost 5 bases; unmatched junction nucleotides: 9. CDR3 in amino acids: CASSNGGQGQETQYF. The CDR3 DNA follows: TGCGCCAGCAGCAACGGGGGACAGGGCCAGGAGACCCAGTACTTC.

The genes are TRBV18 and TRBJ2-3; the D gene is possibly TRBD2 (6 bases). The CDR3 loop spans 20 amino acids. Germline V gene data show CDR1 as KGHSH and CDR2 as LQKENI. V was trimmed by 2 bases and J by 4 bases, leaving 28 bases between them. This CDR3 is CASSPVRGLRLGTLADTQYF. CDR3 coding DNA: TGTGCCAGCTCACCAGTGAGAGGACTACGACTTGGGACGTTAGCAGATACGCAGTATTTT.

The V gene is TRBV15, the J gene TRBJ2-5; 11 positions match TRBD2. The CDR3 is made up of 19 amino acids. CDR1 is LNHNV and CDR2 is YYDKDF in the germline V gene (reference sequence). J lost 4 bases, V lost 0 bases, and 13 bases had no gene match. Here the CDR3 DNA reads TGTGCCACCAGCAGAGAAGGTGGGGGCACTAGCGGGAGTCCAGAGACCCAGTACTTC. Amino acid sequence: CATSREGGGTSGSPETQYF.

This clone showed up just once. The chain has TRBV10-3 and TRBJ2-5, with D perhaps matching TRBD2 (6 bases). The CDR3 runs to 15 residues. Germline loops: CDR1 ENHRY, CDR2 SYGVKD. The germline V and J ends were trimmed by 0 bases and 4 bases, with 12 bases remaining between them. The CDR3 here is CAISESRGGVETQYF. CDR3 nucleotides: TGTGCCATCAGTGAGTCCCGTGGAGGGGTAGAGACCCAGTACTTC.

This chain uses TRBV7-2 with TRBJ1-2; no definite D call. Germline CDR1 is SGHTA and CDR2 is FQGNSA. This CDR3 comprises 14 residues. Trimming shortened V by 0 bases and J by 6 bases, and 11 bases separated the two germline ends. The CDR3 bases are TGTGCCAGCAGCTTAGCATACGGGCTGAATGGCTACACCTTC. It codes for CASSLAYGLNGYTF.

In this sample, this clone turned up once. The V and J genes are TRBV28 and TRBJ1-1, with D unresolved. Germline assignment: CDR1 MDHEN and CDR2 SYDVKM. The CDR3 has 13 amino acids. Trimming cost V 6 bases and J 1 base, with 9 bases left between them. The CDR3, as DNA: TGTGCCAGCAGAATTACAGAGAACACTGAAGCTTTCTTT. As protein: CASRITENTEAFF.